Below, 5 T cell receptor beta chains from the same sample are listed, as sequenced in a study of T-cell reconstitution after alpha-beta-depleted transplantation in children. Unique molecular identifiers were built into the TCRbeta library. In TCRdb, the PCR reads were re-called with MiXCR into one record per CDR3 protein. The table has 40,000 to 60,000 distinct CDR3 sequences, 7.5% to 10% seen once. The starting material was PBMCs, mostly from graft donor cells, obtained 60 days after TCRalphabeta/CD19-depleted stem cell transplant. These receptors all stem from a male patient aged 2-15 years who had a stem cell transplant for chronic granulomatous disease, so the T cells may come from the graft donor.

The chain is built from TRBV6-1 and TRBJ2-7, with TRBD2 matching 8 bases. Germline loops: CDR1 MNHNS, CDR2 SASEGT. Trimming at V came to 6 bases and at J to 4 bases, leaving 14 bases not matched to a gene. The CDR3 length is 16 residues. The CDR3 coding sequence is TGTGCCAGCAGGGCCCCCCAAGCGGGAGTTTGGTACGAGCAGTACTTC. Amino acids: CASRAPQAGVWYEQYF.

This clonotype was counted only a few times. CDR3 sequence (DNA): TGCGCCAGCAGCGCCGGATGGACCGGGGAGCTGTTTTTT. Encoded protein: CASSAGWTGELFF. The chain recombines TRBV5-1 with TRBJ2-2; D is unclear. Per the germline V gene, CDR1 is SGHRS and CDR2 is YFSETQ. The CDR3 has 13 amino acids. Trimming shortened V by 4 bases and J by 5 bases, and 9 bases separated the two germline ends.

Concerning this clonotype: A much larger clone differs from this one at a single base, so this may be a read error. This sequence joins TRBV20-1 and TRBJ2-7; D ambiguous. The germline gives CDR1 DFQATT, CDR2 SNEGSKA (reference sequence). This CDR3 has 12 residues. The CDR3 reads CSARFVPYGQYF. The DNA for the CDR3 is TGCAGTGCTAGGTTTGTTCCCTACGGGCAGTACTTC.

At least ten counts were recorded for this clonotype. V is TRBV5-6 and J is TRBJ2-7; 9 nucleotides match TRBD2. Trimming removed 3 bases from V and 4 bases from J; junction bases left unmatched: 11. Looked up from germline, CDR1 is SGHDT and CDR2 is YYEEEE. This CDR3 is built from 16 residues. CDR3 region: CASSSLGGRARYEQYF. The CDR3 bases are TGTGCCAGCAGCTCGCTAGGCGGGAGGGCCAGGTACGAGCAGTACTTC.

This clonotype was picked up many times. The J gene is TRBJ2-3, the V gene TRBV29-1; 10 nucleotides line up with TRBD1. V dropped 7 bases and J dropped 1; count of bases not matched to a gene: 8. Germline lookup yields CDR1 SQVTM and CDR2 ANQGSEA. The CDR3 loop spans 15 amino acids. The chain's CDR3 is CSGARQGAGTDTQYF. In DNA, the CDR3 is TGCAGCGGGGCCCGACAGGGGGCTGGCACAGATACGCAGTATTTT.